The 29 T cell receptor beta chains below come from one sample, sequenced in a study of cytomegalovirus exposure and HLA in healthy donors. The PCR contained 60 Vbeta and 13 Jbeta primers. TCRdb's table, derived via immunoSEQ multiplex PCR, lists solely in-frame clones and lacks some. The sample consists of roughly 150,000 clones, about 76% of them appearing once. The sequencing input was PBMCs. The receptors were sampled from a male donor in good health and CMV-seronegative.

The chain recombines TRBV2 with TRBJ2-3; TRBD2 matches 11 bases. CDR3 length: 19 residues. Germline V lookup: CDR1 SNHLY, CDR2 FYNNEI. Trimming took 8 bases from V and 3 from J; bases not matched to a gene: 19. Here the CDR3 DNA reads TGTGCCAGCGCCGTCAGGACTAGCGGGCGGGCTCTAGGAACAGATACGCAGTATTTT. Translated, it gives CASAVRTSGRALGTDTQYF.

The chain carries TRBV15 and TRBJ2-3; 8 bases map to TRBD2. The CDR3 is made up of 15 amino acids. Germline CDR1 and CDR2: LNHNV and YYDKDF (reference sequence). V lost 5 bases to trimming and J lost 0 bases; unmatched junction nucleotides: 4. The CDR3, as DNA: TGTGCCACCAGCGAGTTAGCGGGGAGCACAGATACGCAGTATTTT. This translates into CATSELAGSTDTQYF.

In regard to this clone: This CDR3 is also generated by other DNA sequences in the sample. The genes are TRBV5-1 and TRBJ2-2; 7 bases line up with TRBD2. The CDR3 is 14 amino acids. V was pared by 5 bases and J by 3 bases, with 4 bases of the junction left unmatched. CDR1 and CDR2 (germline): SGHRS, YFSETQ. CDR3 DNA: TGCGCCAGCAGTTGGGGAGGGGACACCGGGGAGCTGTTTTTT. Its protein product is CASSWGGDTGELFF.

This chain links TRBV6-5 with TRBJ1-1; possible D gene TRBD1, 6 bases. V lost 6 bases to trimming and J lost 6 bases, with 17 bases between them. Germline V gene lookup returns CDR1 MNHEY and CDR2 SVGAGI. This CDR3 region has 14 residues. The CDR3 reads CASRRRRTDPEAFF. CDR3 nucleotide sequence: TGTGCCAGCAGGCGAAGAAGGACAGATCCTGAAGCTTTCTTT.

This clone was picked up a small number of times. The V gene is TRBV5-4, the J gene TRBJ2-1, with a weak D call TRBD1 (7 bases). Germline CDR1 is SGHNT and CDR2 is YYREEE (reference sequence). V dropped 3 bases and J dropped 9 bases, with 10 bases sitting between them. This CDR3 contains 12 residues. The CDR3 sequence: CASSWGDSEQFF. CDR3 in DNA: TGTGCCAGCAGCTGGGGGGACAGTGAGCAGTTCTTC.

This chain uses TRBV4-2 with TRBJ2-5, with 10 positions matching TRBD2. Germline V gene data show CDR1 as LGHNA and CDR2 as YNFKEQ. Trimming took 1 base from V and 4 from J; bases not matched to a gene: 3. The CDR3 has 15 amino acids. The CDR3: CASSQASGRGETQYF. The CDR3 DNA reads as TGTGCCAGCAGCCAAGCCAGCGGGAGGGGAGAGACCCAGTACTTC.

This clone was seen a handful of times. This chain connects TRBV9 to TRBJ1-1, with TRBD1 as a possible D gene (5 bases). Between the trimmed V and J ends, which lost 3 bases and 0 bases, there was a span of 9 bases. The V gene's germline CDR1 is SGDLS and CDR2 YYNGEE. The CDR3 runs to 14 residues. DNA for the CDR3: TGTGCCAGCAGCGGGGGCCTTATGAACACTGAAGCTTTCTTT. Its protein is CASSGGLMNTEAFF.

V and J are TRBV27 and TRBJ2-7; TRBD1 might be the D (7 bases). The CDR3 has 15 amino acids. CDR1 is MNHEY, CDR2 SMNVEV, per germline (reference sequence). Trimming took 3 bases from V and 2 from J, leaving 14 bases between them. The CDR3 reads CASSLRGTETYEQYF. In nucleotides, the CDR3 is TGTGCCAGCAGTTTGCGCGGGACAGAGACCTACGAGCAGTACTTC.

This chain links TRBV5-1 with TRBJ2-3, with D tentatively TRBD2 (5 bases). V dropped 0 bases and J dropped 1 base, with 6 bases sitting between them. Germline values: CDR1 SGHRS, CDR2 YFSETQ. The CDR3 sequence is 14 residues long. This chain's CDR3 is CASSLGRGTDTQYF. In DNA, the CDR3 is TGCGCCAGCAGCTTGGGGCGGGGCACAGATACGCAGTATTTT.

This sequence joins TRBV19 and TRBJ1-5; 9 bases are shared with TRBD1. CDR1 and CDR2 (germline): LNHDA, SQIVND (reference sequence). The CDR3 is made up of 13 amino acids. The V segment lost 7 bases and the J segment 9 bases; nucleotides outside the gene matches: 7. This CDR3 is CASTGTGWGPQHF. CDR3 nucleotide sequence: TGTGCCAGTACCGGGACAGGGTGGGGGCCCCAGCATTTT.

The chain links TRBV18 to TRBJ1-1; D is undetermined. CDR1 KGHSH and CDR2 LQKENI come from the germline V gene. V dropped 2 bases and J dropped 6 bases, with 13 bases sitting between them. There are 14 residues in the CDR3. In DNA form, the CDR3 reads TGTGCCAGCTCACCATACGGCACTACATCTGAAGCTTTCTTT. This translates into CASSPYGTTSEAFF.

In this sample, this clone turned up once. The CDR3 spells CASSLVGQNEAFF. CDR3 nucleotides: TGTGCCAGCAGCTTAGTGGGCCAAAATGAAGCTTTCTTT. The chain joins TRBV7-8 to TRBJ1-1; no clear D gene. Per the germline V gene, CDR1 is SGHVS and CDR2 is FQNEAQ. V was pared by 1 base and J by 7 bases, with 10 bases between. CDR3 length equals 13 residues.

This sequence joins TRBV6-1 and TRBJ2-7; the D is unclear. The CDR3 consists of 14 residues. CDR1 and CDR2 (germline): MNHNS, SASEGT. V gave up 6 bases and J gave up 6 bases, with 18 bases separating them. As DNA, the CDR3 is TGTGCCAGCAGCCCTCTAGGTATGGGTTTCGAGCAGTACTTC. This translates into CASSPLGMGFEQYF.

For the CDR3, the DNA is TGTGCCAGCAGTCTTAATCGGGAGGGGGGCGGGGAGCTGTTTTTT. As protein: CASSLNREGGGELFF. The chain links TRBV6-6 to TRBJ2-2; 8 bases are a match to TRBD2. V trimming: 5 bases; J trimming: 7 bases; junction bases outside the gene matches: 9. The CDR3 loop spans 15 amino acids. Germline CDR1 MNHNY, CDR2 SVGAGI (reference sequence).

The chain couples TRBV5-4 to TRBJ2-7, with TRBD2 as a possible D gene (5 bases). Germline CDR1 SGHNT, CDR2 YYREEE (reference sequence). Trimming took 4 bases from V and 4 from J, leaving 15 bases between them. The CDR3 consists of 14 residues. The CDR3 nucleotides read TGTGCCAGCAGCCTAGCCCGGGGTCGGTACGAGCAGTACTTC. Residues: CASSLARGRYEQYF.

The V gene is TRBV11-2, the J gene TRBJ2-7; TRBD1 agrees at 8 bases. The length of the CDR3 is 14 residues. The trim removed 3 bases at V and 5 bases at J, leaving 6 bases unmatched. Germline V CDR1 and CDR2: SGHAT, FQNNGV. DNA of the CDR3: TGTGCCAGCAGCTTTGACAGGGGTCGGCACGAGCAGTACTTC. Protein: CASSFDRGRHEQYF. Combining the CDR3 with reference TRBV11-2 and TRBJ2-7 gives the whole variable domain EAGVAQSPRYKIIEKRQSVAFWCNPISGHATLYWYQQILGQGPKLLIQFQNNGVVDDSQLPKDRFSAERLKGVDSTLKIQPAKLEDSAVYLCASSFDRGRHEQYFGPGTRLTVT.

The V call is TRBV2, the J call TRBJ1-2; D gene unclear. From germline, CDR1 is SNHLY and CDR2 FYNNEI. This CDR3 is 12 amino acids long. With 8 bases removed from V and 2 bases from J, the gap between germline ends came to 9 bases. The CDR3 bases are TGTGCCAGCCTGGGCACGAACTATGGCTACACCTTC. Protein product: CASLGTNYGYTF.

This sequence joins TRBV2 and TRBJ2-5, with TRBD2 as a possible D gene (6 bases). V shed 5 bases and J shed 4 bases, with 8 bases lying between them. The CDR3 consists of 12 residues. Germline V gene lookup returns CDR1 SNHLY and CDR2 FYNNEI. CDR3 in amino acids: CASSPLAETQYF. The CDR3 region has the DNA TGTGCCAGCAGTCCACTAGCAGAGACCCAGTACTTC.

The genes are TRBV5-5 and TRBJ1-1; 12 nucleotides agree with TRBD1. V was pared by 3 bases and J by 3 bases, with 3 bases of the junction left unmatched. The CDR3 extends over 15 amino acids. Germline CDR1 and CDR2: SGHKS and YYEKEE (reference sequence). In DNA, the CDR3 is TGTGCCAGCAGCTGGGGGACAGGGGGCTACACTGAAGCTTTCTTT. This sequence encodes CASSWGTGGYTEAFF.

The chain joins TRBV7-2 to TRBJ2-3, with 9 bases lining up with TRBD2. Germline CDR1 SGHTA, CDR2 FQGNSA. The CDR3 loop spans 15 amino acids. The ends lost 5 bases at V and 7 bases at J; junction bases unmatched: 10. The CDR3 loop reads CASSPDGGGGNTQYF. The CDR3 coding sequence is TGTGCCAGCAGCCCAGACGGCGGGGGGGGGAATACGCAGTATTTT.

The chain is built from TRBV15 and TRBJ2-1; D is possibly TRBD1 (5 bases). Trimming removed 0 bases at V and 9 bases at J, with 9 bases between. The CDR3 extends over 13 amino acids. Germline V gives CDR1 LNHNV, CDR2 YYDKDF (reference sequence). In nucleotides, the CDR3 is TGTGCCACCAGCAGAGATTCAGGGCTTGAGCAGTTCTTC. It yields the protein CATSRDSGLEQFF.

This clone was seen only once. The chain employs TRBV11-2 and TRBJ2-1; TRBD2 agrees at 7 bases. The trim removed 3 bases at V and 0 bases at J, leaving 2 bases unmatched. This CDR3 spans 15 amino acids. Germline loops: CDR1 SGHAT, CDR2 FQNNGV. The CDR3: CASSFSGSSYNEQFF. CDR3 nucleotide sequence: TGTGCCAGCAGCTTTAGCGGGTCCTCCTACAATGAGCAGTTCTTC.

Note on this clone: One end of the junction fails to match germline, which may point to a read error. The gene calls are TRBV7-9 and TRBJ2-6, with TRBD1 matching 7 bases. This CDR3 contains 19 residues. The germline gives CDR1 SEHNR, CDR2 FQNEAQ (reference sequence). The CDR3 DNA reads TGTTCCAGCAGCTTAGTCAGGGGACAGCCAACATCTGGGGCCAACGTCCTGACTTTC. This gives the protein CSSSLVRGQPTSGANVLTF.

The CDR3 protein is CASSRTGLEGYTF. Here the CDR3 DNA reads TGCGCCAGCAGCCGAACAGGGTTGGAAGGCTACACCTTC. V is TRBV4-1 and J is TRBJ1-2; a possible D gene is TRBD1 (6 bases). CDR3 length equals 13 residues. Trimming took off 4 bases at V and 8 bases at J, with 14 bases between the two ends. Per the germline V gene, CDR1 is MGHRA and CDR2 is YSYEKL.

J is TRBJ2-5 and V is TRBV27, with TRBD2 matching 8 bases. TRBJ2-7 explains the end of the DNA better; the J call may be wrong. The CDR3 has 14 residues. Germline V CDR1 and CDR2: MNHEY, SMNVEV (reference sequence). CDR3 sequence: CASRTRRGAPEQYF. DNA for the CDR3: TGTGCCAGCAGGACTCGGCGGGGGGCACCCGAGCAGTACTTC.

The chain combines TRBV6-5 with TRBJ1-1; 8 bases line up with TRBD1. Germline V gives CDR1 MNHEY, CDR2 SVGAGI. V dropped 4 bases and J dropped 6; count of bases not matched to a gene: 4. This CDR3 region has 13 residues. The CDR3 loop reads CASSSGQDPEAFF. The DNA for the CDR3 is TGTGCCAGCAGTTCGGGACAGGACCCTGAAGCTTTCTTT.

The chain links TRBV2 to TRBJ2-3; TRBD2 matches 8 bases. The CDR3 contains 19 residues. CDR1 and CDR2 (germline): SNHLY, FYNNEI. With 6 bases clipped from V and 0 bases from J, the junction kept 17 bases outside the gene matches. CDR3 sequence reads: CASRAHRAGGSISTDTQYF. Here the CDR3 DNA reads TGTGCCAGCAGGGCCCACAGGGCGGGGGGCTCTATTAGCACAGATACGCAGTATTTT.

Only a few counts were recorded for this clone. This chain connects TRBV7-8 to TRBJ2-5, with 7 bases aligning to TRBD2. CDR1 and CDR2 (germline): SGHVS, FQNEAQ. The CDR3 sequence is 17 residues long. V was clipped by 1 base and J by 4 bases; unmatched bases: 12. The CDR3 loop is CASSLGGLAGRRETQYF. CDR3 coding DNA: TGTGCCAGCAGCTTAGGAGGGTTAGCGGGTCGGAGAGAGACCCAGTACTTC.

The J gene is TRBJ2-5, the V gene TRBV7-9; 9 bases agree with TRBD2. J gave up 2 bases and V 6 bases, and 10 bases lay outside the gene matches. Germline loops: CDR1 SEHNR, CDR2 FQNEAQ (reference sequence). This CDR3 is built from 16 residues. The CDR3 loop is CASSLIAGEPQETQYF. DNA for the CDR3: TGTGCCAGCAGTCTTATAGCGGGAGAACCTCAAGAGACCCAGTACTTC.